Listed here are 14 T cell receptor beta chains from one sample, sequenced in a study of blood T cells in healthy people across ages (dated by TCRdb to 2013 to 2016). The method was 5' RACE. TCRdb records Illumina HiSeq 2500 as the sequencer. A second roughly 6 to 12 cycle PCR used a sample-barcoded 5' primer and a J-beta primer mix. Starting from the raw public reads, TCRdb applied fastp trimming at Q25, assembled clones with MiXCR and retained in-frame beta chains. Every CDR3 protein is listed once, alongside the most common genes and DNA of its rows. In this sample the table shows about 510,000 distinct CDR3 sequences, about 27% of which occur a single time. Of the sample, approximately 3.6% is held by the ten largest clones. The sample also formed part of further work on T cells of mothers and their children.

Sample: blood. These TCRs come from a boy aged 2 to 10 in good health.

A few counts support this clonotype. The gene calls are TRBV27 and TRBJ1-1; TRBD1 aligns across 8 bases. With V trimmed by 3 bases and J by 6 bases, 3 bases remained unmatched. This CDR3 has 13 residues. Germline CDR1 is MNHEY and CDR2 is SMNVEV (reference sequence). The chain's CDR3 is CASSFRGLAEAFF. For the CDR3, the DNA is TGTGCCAGCAGTTTCAGGGGGCTGGCTGAAGCTTTCTTT.

In the case of this clonotype: A read error is possible here, since a much larger clone lies one base away. The chain couples TRBV6-6 to TRBJ1-2; the D gene is possibly TRBD1 (6 bases). Per the germline V gene, CDR1 is MNHNY and CDR2 is SVGAGI (reference sequence). The CDR3 spans 15 residues. Trimming took off 2 bases at V and 5 bases at J, with 15 bases between the two ends. CDR3 in amino acids: CASSYNRRGRYGYTF. For the CDR3, the DNA is TGTGCCAGCAGTTACAACCGACGGGGGCGGTATGGCTACACCTTC.

The rearrangement uses TRBV27 and TRBJ1-2, with no clear D. V dropped 6 bases and J dropped 2 bases, with 19 bases sitting between them. The CDR3 spans 16 residues. The germline CDR1 and CDR2 sequences are MNHEY and SMNVEV (reference sequence). The CDR3 DNA is TGTGCCAGCAGCTCCGAGGGTGCGCCTACAAACTATGGCTACACCTTC. Translated: CASSSEGAPTNYGYTF.

This chain links TRBV7-6 with TRBJ2-3; 7 positions match TRBD2. Germline CDR1 is SGHVS and CDR2 is FNYEAQ. The ends lost 7 bases at V and 8 bases at J; junction bases unmatched: 12. This CDR3 has 14 residues. CDR3 protein: CASNSPSGGGTQYF. The CDR3 DNA is TGTGCCAGCAACTCCCCCTCGGGGGGTGGTACGCAGTATTTT.

This clonotype came up many times. The chain combines TRBV7-2 with TRBJ2-1, with no clear D. The ends were cut back, 6 bases at V and 8 bases at J, with 11 bases in the middle. The germline V gene encodes CDR1 SGHTA and CDR2 FQGNSA. The CDR3 runs 12 residues. The CDR3 sequence: CASSPTADEQFF. Written as DNA, the CDR3 is TGTGCCAGCAGTCCGACGGCCGATGAGCAGTTCTTC. The full variable domain, rest sourced from reference TRBV7-2 and TRBJ2-1, is GAGVSQSPSNKVTEKGKDVELRCDPISGHTALYWYRQSLGQGLEFLIYFQGNSAPDKSGLPSDRFSAERTGGSVSTLTIQRTQQEDSAVYLCASSPTADEQFFGPGTRLTVL.

The chain combines TRBV3-1 with TRBJ1-1; maybe TRBD1 (5 bases). Germline lookup yields CDR1 LGHDT and CDR2 YNNKEL (reference sequence). The ends were cut back, 3 bases at V and 1 base at J, with 12 bases in the middle. The CDR3 loop spans 15 amino acids. The CDR3 sequence is CASSHFYGANTEAFF. CDR3 DNA sequence: TGTGCCAGCAGCCATTTTTATGGGGCGAACACTGAAGCTTTCTTT.

This clonotype was detected a few times. The CDR3 region has the DNA TGTGCCAGCAGCTTAGCCGGGCGGGGTCGCACAGATACGCAGTATTTT. This translates into CASSLAGRGRTDTQYF. The chain has TRBV7-9 and TRBJ2-3, with D possibly TRBD2 on 6 matching bases. Germline V gene sequence: CDR1 SEHNR, CDR2 FQNEAQ (reference sequence). Trimming pared 0 bases from V and 1 base from J, leaving 11 bases between. This CDR3 contains 16 residues. The variable domain in full, with the rest retrieved from reference TRBV7-9 and TRBJ2-3, is DTGVSQNPRHKITKRGQNVTFRCDPISEHNRLYWYRQTLGQGPEFLTYFQNEAQLEKSRLLSDRFSAERPKGSFSTLEIQRTEQGDSAMYLCASSLAGRGRTDTQYFGPGTRLTVL.

This clonotype turned up a few times. The chain links TRBV7-2 to TRBJ1-1; D gene ambiguous. V dropped 1 base and J dropped 0 bases, with 3 bases sitting between them. Germline V gene data show CDR1 as SGHTA and CDR2 as FQGNSA. This CDR3 spans 13 amino acids. The CDR3 coding sequence is TGTGCCAGCAGCTTAGACATGAACACTGAAGCTTTCTTT. Translating it yields CASSLDMNTEAFF.

Note on this clonotype: The CDR3 ends on some other residue instead of the conserved phenylalanine or tryptophan, so this is likely a read error. The chain combines TRBV7-9 with TRBJ2-3; 8 positions match TRBD2. The length of the CDR3 is 15 residues. The trim removed 3 bases at V and 1 base at J, leaving 3 bases unmatched. From germline, CDR1 is SEHNR and CDR2 FQNEAQ (reference sequence). CDR3 bases: TGTGCCAGCAGCTTTACTAGCGGACGCACAGATACGCAGTATATT. Translating it yields CASSFTSGRTDTQYI.

This clonotype occurred a few times. The chain combines TRBV6-2 or TRBV6-3 with TRBJ2-5, with TRBD2 matching over 9 bases. The J call may be wrong; the DNA end is better matched by TRBJ2-1. The CDR3 is 15 amino acids. Germline lookup yields CDR1 MNHEY and CDR2 SVGEGT. DNA of the CDR3: TGTGCCAGCAGTTACTTGGGGACTAGCTTTTATGAGCAGTTCTTC. Translation: CASSYLGTSFYEQFF.

This chain uses TRBV10-3 with TRBJ2-5; D is unclear. The DNA end is a closer match to TRBJ2-7, so the J assignment may be wrong. The CDR3 is made up of 12 amino acids. From germline, CDR1 is ENHRY and CDR2 SYGVKD. As DNA, the CDR3 is TGTGCCACCTCGGCAGGAGAGGACGAGCAGTACTTC. Residues: CATSAGEDEQYF.

The chain combines TRBV7-9 with TRBJ2-6, with D unresolved. CDR1 and CDR2 (germline): SEHNR, FQNEAQ (reference sequence). The CDR3 is 18 amino acids. V was shortened by 4 bases and J by 0 bases, with 16 bases between the two germline ends. For the CDR3, the DNA is TGTGCCAGCAGCTCCCGACTTGAACCCGACTCTGGGGCCAACGTCCTGACTTTC. Translated: CASSSRLEPDSGANVLTF.

V usage is TRBV7-2 and J usage is TRBJ2-5; 9 bases agree with TRBD2. CDR3 length: 16 residues. Germline assignment: CDR1 SGHTA and CDR2 FQGNSA. Trimming cost V 1 base and J 9 bases; bases outside gene matches: 12. CDR3 amino acids: CASSLGLAGPPMPQYF. As DNA, the CDR3 is TGTGCCAGCAGCTTAGGGCTAGCGGGACCCCCGATGCCCCAGTACTTC.

The rearrangement joins TRBV10-2 to TRBJ1-2; D uncertain. Deletions cut 6 bases from V and 0 bases from J, with 8 bases between. This CDR3 has 13 amino acids. Germline assignment: CDR1 WSHSY and CDR2 SAAADI. CDR3 residues: CASRTDTNYGYTF. The DNA for the CDR3 is TGCGCCAGCAGGACCGATACTAACTATGGCTACACCTTC.